What follows is one TCR beta chain and its context. Antigen unknown. This sample is drawn from a study of cytomegalovirus exposure and HLA in healthy donors. Study-level findings and limits: There were reportedly fewer N-insertions in an Asian-associated ancestry cluster than the roughly 700-donor mean, in a later analysis. In an earlier analysis, productive rearrangement rates for most beta V segments clustered near 87% or 30%.

The CDR3 is made up of 14 amino acids. Germline CDR1 reads MNHEY; CDR2 reads SVGAGI. Trimming stripped 8 bases from V and 1 base from J, with 11 bases between. 13 Jbeta primers and 60 Vbeta primers were used for the PCR. In the original analysis: Some 11 million of the roughly 80 million unique TCR beta chains counted in a later analysis were shared. TCRdb keeps only in-frame clones here, not all; method: immunoSEQ multiplex PCR. Clone size and the V and J calls come from that table; the DNA yielded D and trimming. The profile shows fewer than 200,000 clones, 65% to 80% of them singletons. V is TRBV6-5 and J is TRBJ2-2; D uncertain. The sample comprised PBMCs. The TCR comes from a female donor in good health and CMV-seronegative. The CDR3 protein is CASEVRWNTGELFF. CDR3 sequence (DNA): TGTGCCAGCGAGGTGCGCTGGAACACCGGGGAGCTGTTTTTT.